This T cell receptor (beta chain) was captured by sequencing in a study of T cells in tumors after PD-1 blockade. Whole-study context: Each patient got pembrolizumab 200 mg every 3 weeks or cemiplimab 350 mg every 2 weeks.

Sequencing used immunoSEQ multiplex PCR; TCRdb keeps in-frame clones, though not all of them. The sample comprises approximately 2,800 clones, 60% to 80% of which are singletons, and roughly a sixth rests with the top ten. As for time point: first of two post-therapy site-matched biopsies roughly 2 months apart. The CDR3 has 12 residues. Trimming removed 5 bases from V and 2 bases from J, with 5 bases in between. Germline CDR1 reads SGHVS; CDR2 reads FNYEAQ. The sequence was obtained from a human donor with basal cell carcinoma. The J gene is TRBJ2-3, the V gene TRBV7-6; no firm D call. The starting material was tumor tissue, obtained after anti-PD-1 treatment. CDR3 bases: TGTGCCAGCAGCGGGGACACAGATACGCAGTATTTT. It encodes CASSGDTDTQYF.